These T cell receptor beta chains were read from a single sample in a study of T cells in Graves' hyperthyroidism and ophthalmopathy. One entry per CDR3 protein, called by TCRdb with MiXCR from the multiplex PCR reads. In the table there are some 760,000 distinct CDR3 sequences, 12% to 15% of which are singletons. Specimen: blood. Receptors were obtained from a woman between 18 and 29 years old with Graves' hyperthyroidism. Each CDR3 is given with its conserved first and last residue. D genes are given only for firm matches. A clone size is listed for some rows: how often the clone was seen (once, few, many), or a class if it is expanded.

D,J,length,size,V,CDR3,DNA
.,TRBJ1-1,13,many,TRBV18,CASSRTENTEAFF,TGTGCCAGCTCCCGGACAGAAAACACTGAAGCTTTCTTT
.,TRBJ2-7,14,few,TRBV27,CASRRPDRGNEQYF,TGTGCCAGCAGGCGGCCGGACCGTGGGAACGAGCAGTACTTC
.,TRBJ1-6,15,.,TRBV20-1,CSASLQGWDNSPLHF,TGCAGTGCTAGCTTGCAGGGGTGGGATAATTCACCCCTCCACTTT
TRBD2,TRBJ2-3,11,many,TRBV20-1,CSGTSVDTQYF,TGCAGTGGGACTAGCGTGGATACGCAGTATTTT
.,TRBJ2-3,18,many,TRBV7-9,CASSDVWGARGATDTQYF,TGTGCCAGCAGCGATGTATGGGGAGCCAGGGGAGCAACAGATACGCAGTATTTT
.,TRBJ2-3,13,many,TRBV12-3/TRBV12-4,CAIQGLPRDTQYF,TGTGCCATTCAGGGTCTCCCACGGGATACGCAGTATTTT
TRBD2,TRBJ2-3,16,few,TRBV5-1,CASSLGGRGPTDTQYF,TGCGCCAGCAGCTTGGGCGGGAGGGGCCCCACAGATACGCAGTATTTT
.,TRBJ2-1,12,many,TRBV28,CASSRVGQEQFF,TGTGCCAGCAGCCGGGTAGGGCAAGAGCAGTTCTTC
.,TRBJ1-1,16,many,TRBV18,CASSPVAKPQNTEAFF,TGTGCCAGCTCACCAGTCGCGAAGCCTCAGAACACTGAAGCTTTCTTT
.,TRBJ2-7,16,.,TRBV7-2,CASSTDPEGSSYEQYF,TGTGCCAGCAGCACCGACCCGGAGGGGAGCTCCTACGAGCAGTACTTC
TRBD2,TRBJ2-1,14,few,TRBV20-1,CSVPLAVAYNEQFF,TGCAGTGTCCCGCTAGCGGTTGCCTACAATGAGCAGTTCTTC
.,TRBJ1-2,15,few,TRBV12-3/TRBV12-4,CASSYPPTGHYGYTF,TGTGCCAGCAGTTACCCACCGACAGGCCACTATGGCTACACCTTC
.,TRBJ2-5,14,many,TRBV7-9,CASSDSGGQETQYF,TGTGCCAGCAGCGATAGTGGGGGCCAGGAGACCCAGTACTTC
TRBD1,TRBJ2-1,15,many,TRBV7-9,CASSLRPGGFNEQFF,TGTGCCAGCAGCTTAAGGCCAGGGGGCTTCAATGAGCAGTTCTTC
TRBD2,TRBJ2-1,16,.,TRBV13,CASSLPSGGSYNEQFF,TGTGCCAGCAGCTTACCTTCGGGAGGGTCCTACAATGAGCAGTTCTTC
.,TRBJ2-2,12,.,TRBV6-1,CASGSGHGGLFF,TGTGCCAGCGGGAGTGGTCATGGAGGGCTGTTTTTT
.,TRBJ1-1,14,.,TRBV4-2,CASSQGLRFTEAFF,TGTGCCAGCAGCCAAGGTCTCCGGTTCACTGAAGCTTTCTTT
.,TRBJ1-5,17,many,TRBV6-5,CASSYRGGRRSNQPQHF,TGTGCCAGCAGTTATCGGGGGGGACGGAGAAGCAATCAGCCCCAGCATTTT
.,TRBJ2-5,13,.,TRBV29-1,CSARDLSRETQYF,TGCAGCGCCAGGGACCTCTCTCGGGAGACCCAGTACTTC
.,TRBJ1-1,15,.,TRBV29-1,CSVEDRGAGNTEAFF,TGCAGCGTTGAAGATCGGGGTGCCGGGAACACTGAAGCTTTCTTT
.,TRBJ2-6,13,.,TRBV30,CAWSNPGANVLTF,TGTGCCTGGAGTAACCCCGGGGCCAACGTCCTGACTTTC
TRBD2,TRBJ2-1,14,many,TRBV11-2,CAIRLAVSYNEQFF,TGTGCCATCCGACTAGCTGTTTCCTACAATGAGCAGTTCTTC
.,TRBJ2-7,15,.,TRBV7-2,CASSLEAGPSYEQYF,TGTGCCAGCAGCTTAGAGGCGGGACCCTCCTACGAGCAGTACTTC
TRBD2,TRBJ2-1,14,many,TRBV20-1,CSASRPSGNHEQFF,TGCAGTGCTAGCCGGCCTAGCGGGAATCATGAGCAGTTCTTC
TRBD1,TRBJ2-4,16,few,TRBV15,CATSTGQVLAKNIQYF,TGTGCCACCAGCACAGGACAGGTTCTAGCCAAAAACATTCAGTACTTC